What follows are 12 T cell receptor beta chains derived from one specimen sequenced in a study. Method: immunoSEQ multiplex PCR; TCRdb's copy keeps in-frame clones and lacks some. The sample carries 40,000 to 55,000 clones, more than 85% recorded once. The specimen sequenced was PBMCs. All receptors come from a man aged 40-49 years with rheumatoid arthritis.

V and J are TRBV7-2 and TRBJ2-2, with 14 bases that match TRBD2. The CDR3 sequence is 17 residues long. Germline values: CDR1 SGHTA, CDR2 FQGNSA. V trimming: 1 base; J trimming: 5 bases; junction bases outside the gene matches: 3. The CDR3 sequence: CASSLGLAGGGTGELFF. Written as DNA, the CDR3 is TGTGCCAGCAGCTTAGGACTAGCGGGAGGGGGGACCGGGGAGCTGTTTTTT. Using reference TRBV7-2 and TRBJ2-2 for the parts outside the CDR3, the full variable domain is GAGVSQSPSNKVTEKGKDVELRCDPISGHTALYWYRQSLGQGLEFLIYFQGNSAPDKSGLPSDRFSAERTGGSVSTLTIQRTQQEDSAVYLCASSLGLAGGGTGELFFGEGSRLTVL.

This chain uses TRBV5-1 with TRBJ2-7, with 8 bases lining up with TRBD1. The V and J ends lost 4 bases and 4 bases, in that order; junction bases with no gene match: 13. Germline CDR1 SGHRS, CDR2 YFSETQ. The CDR3 runs to 16 residues. Here the CDR3 DNA reads TGCGCCAGCAGCGCCTTCCCCGGGACAGGACAGTACGAGCAGTACTTC. Its translation: CASSAFPGTGQYEQYF.

The V and J genes are TRBV2 and TRBJ2-7, with D unclear. Per the germline V gene, CDR1 is SNHLY and CDR2 is FYNNEI. This CDR3 contains 15 residues. With 6 bases removed from V and 2 bases from J, the gap between germline ends came to 17 bases. The CDR3 spells CASRVRRIPPYEQYF. The CDR3 bases are TGTGCCAGCAGGGTACGGCGGATCCCGCCCTACGAGCAGTACTTC.

The chain has TRBV18 and TRBJ1-1, with D perhaps TRBD1 (5 bases). Between the trimmed V and J ends, which lost 1 base and 5 bases, there was a span of 20 bases. The CDR3 runs 17 residues. The V gene's germline CDR1 is KGHSH and CDR2 LQKENI. The CDR3 DNA is TGTGCCAGCTCACCACAGAGATTGGGGCGGGTTAATACTGAAGCTTTCTTT. It translates to CASSPQRLGRVNTEAFF.

A remark on this clone: The germline gene is not matched at one end of the junction; a read error may be the cause. The gene calls are TRBV7-9 and TRBJ1-2; D remains ambiguous. The CDR3 contains 13 residues. From germline, CDR1 is SEHNR and CDR2 FQNEAQ (reference sequence). CDR3 nucleotides: TGTGCCAGCACCTTAACCTCTAACTATGGCTACACCTTC. Encoded protein: CASTLTSNYGYTF.

This clone was observed a single time. V gene TRBV2 combines with J gene TRBJ2-1, with TRBD1 matching 7 bases. Germline V gene lookup returns CDR1 SNHLY and CDR2 FYNNEI. Trimming cost V 10 bases and J 4 bases; bases outside gene matches: 10. The CDR3 spans 14 residues. Here the CDR3 DNA reads TGTGCCACCAGACAGGGCTTGAGATACAATGAGCAGTTCTTC. Translated: CATRQGLRYNEQFF.

In its sample, this clone was seen a few times. CDR3 sequence (DNA): TGTGCCAGTAGTATAGGGACTAGCGGGAGTGAGACCCAGTACTTC. Translated, it gives CASSIGTSGSETQYF. The genes are TRBV19 and TRBJ2-5, with TRBD2 matching 13 bases. This CDR3 is built from 15 residues. Germline loops: CDR1 LNHDA, CDR2 SQIVND (reference sequence). V trimming: 1 base; J trimming: 5 bases; junction bases outside the gene matches: 1.

J is TRBJ1-4 and V is TRBV21-1; TRBD1, the D gene given by the table, was not confirmed from the DNA. TRBV21-1 is designated a pseudogene. CDR3 size: 15 residues. The CDR3 region is CASSTPDRGQEKLFF. CDR3 in DNA: TGTGCCAGCAGCACGCCGGACAGGGGGCAAGAAAAACTGTTTTTT.

The chain is built from TRBV11-2 and TRBJ1-6; D uncertain. V was cut by 3 bases and J by 9 bases, with 12 bases left in between. Germline assignment: CDR1 SGHAT and CDR2 FQNNGV. The CDR3 runs to 14 residues. As DNA, the CDR3 is TGTGCCAGCAGCTTCGGACCCCCGGGTTCACCCCTCCACTTT. Translated: CASSFGPPGSPLHF.

The chain joins TRBV7-3 to TRBJ2-1; 7 bases align to TRBD2. Germline V lookup: CDR1 SGHTA, CDR2 FQGTGA. Losses at the gene ends were 4 bases for V and 0 bases for J; bases not matched to a gene: 6. The CDR3 is made up of 16 amino acids. The CDR3 bases are TGTGCCAGCAGCTCCCTTGGCGGGAGCTCCTACAATGAGCAGTTCTTC. Its protein is CASSSLGGSSYNEQFF.

This rearrangement joins TRBV27 to TRBJ2-1; 8 nucleotides line up with TRBD2. V was clipped by 3 bases and J by 9 bases; unmatched bases: 10. The CDR3 has 15 amino acids. The germline CDR1 and CDR2 sequences are MNHEY and SMNVEV (reference sequence). The CDR3 here is CASSLIGGLDSEQFF. The CDR3 region has the DNA TGTGCCAGCAGTTTGATTGGGGGACTAGATTCTGAGCAGTTCTTC.

J is TRBJ1-1 and V is TRBV2; weak D call: TRBD1 (6 bases). The CDR3 runs to 16 residues. The germline V gene has CDR1 SNHLY and CDR2 FYNNEI. Trimming shortened V by 4 bases and J by 1 base, and 16 bases separated the two germline ends. CDR3 sequence reads: CASSVLPQGPNTEAFF. The CDR3 bases are TGTGCCAGCAGTGTCCTCCCTCAGGGGCCGAACACTGAAGCTTTCTTT.